This T cell receptor (beta chain) was sequenced during a study of cytomegalovirus exposure and HLA in healthy donors. Findings and limits, study-wide: V- and J-gene trimming in TCR beta was tied to a missense DCLRE1C variant by an analysis performed later. Exclusion applied to some V segments, including TRBV6-2 and TRBV6-3, as they were indistinguishable.

V gave up 4 bases and J gave up 3 bases, with 11 bases separating them. This CDR3 is 13 amino acids long. Germline CDR1 is SGDLS and CDR2 is YYNGEE. This clone was observed a few times. Its specificity is unknown. PCR primers comprised 60 Vbeta and 13 Jbeta primers. Sequencing was performed with immunoSEQ multiplex PCR; in TCRdb, only in-frame clones are kept and a portion is missing. The repertoire holds fewer than 200,000 clones, with 76% as singletons. The sequenced sample consisted of PBMCs. The V gene is TRBV9, the J gene TRBJ2-7, with D maybe TRBD2 (5 bases). This receptor was taken from a female donor in good health and CMV-seronegative. The CDR3 here is CASSPHGNYEQYF. As DNA, the CDR3 is TGTGCCAGCAGCCCACACGGGAACTACGAGCAGTACTTC.